Listed below are T cell receptor beta chains from one sample, sequenced in a study of graft-versus-host responses after intestinal transplantation. Which antigens these TCRs recognize remains unknown. Data came from immunoSEQ multiplex PCR; TCRdb stores just in-frame clones and leaves some out. The data show more than 90,000 clones, roughly 91% seen once. This material consisted of unstimulated CD8+ T cells sorted from spleen or lymph node cells, taken before intestinal transplant. Every receptor here comes from a human donor who received an intestinal transplant. Each CDR3 is given with its conserved first and last residue. The order of the fields is V gene, D gene, CDR3 length, clone size, J gene, CDR3 DNA, CDR3 protein. D genes are given only for firm matches. Clone size is given for some rows only: seen once, a few or many times, or a class if the clone is expanded.

v_call: TRBV11-2
d_call: TRBD2
cdr3_length: 17
clone_size: -
j_call: TRBJ2-3
cdr3_nt: TGTGCCAGCAGCTTAGATACGCGGGGGGGCCGTGAAGATACGCAGTATTTT
cdr3_aa: CASSLDTRGGREDTQYF

v_call: TRBV5-4
d_call: -
cdr3_length: 13
clone_size: few
j_call: TRBJ2-5
cdr3_nt: TGTGCCATAAAATTGGGGCTATCAGAGACCCAGTACTTC
cdr3_aa: CAIKLGLSETQYF

v_call: TRBV7-6
d_call: TRBD2
cdr3_length: 15
clone_size: -
j_call: TRBJ2-7
cdr3_nt: TGTGCCAGCAGCCCGGCCCCTAGCGGGAGTGGCGAGCAGTACTTC
cdr3_aa: CASSPAPSGSGEQYF

v_call: TRBV4-1
d_call: TRBD1
cdr3_length: 16
clone_size: -
j_call: TRBJ2-5
cdr3_nt: TGCGCCAGCAGCCAAAAGACGGGACAGGGAGGAGAGACCCAGTACTTC
cdr3_aa: CASSQKTGQGGETQYF

v_call: TRBV28
d_call: TRBD2
cdr3_length: 15
clone_size: -
j_call: TRBJ2-1
cdr3_nt: TGTGCCAGCAGCCAGGGACTAGCGGGAGGGCTTGAGCAGTTCTTC
cdr3_aa: CASSQGLAGGLEQFF

v_call: TRBV27
d_call: TRBD2
cdr3_length: 14
clone_size: -
j_call: TRBJ2-5
cdr3_nt: TGTGCCAGCAGTACAATAGCGGGAGGGGAGACCCAGTACTTC
cdr3_aa: CASSTIAGGETQYF

v_call: TRBV7-9
d_call: TRBD2
cdr3_length: 17
clone_size: once
j_call: TRBJ2-1
cdr3_nt: TGTGCCAGCAGCTTAGGGGCCACTAGCGGGTGGGGCAATGAGCAGTTCTTC
cdr3_aa: CASSLGATSGWGNEQFF

v_call: TRBV5-1
d_call: TRBD2
cdr3_length: 17
clone_size: -
j_call: TRBJ2-2
cdr3_nt: TGCGCCAGCAGAACGATAGCGGGGAGGCTAGGGGGCGGGGAGCTGTTTTTT
cdr3_aa: CASRTIAGRLGGGELFF

v_call: TRBV9
d_call: -
cdr3_length: 12
clone_size: -
j_call: TRBJ1-6
cdr3_nt: TGTGCCCGCAGCGCAGGGTCTTCACCCCTCCACTTT
cdr3_aa: CARSAGSSPLHF

v_call: TRBV27
d_call: -
cdr3_length: 14
clone_size: -
j_call: TRBJ1-2
cdr3_nt: TGTGCCAGCAGTTTTGGGCAGTATAACTATGGCTACACCTTC
cdr3_aa: CASSFGQYNYGYTF

v_call: TRBV6-5
d_call: TRBD1
cdr3_length: 15
clone_size: -
j_call: TRBJ2-2
cdr3_nt: TGTGCCAGCAGTAGACGGGACAGGGTTGGGGGGGAGCTGTTTTTT
cdr3_aa: CASSRRDRVGGELFF

v_call: TRBV6-5
d_call: -
cdr3_length: 15
clone_size: -
j_call: TRBJ2-3
cdr3_nt: TGTGCCAGCAGTTACTTGGCGGGAAGCACAGATACGCAGTATTTT
cdr3_aa: CASSYLAGSTDTQYF

v_call: TRBV4-3
d_call: TRBD2
cdr3_length: 16
clone_size: -
j_call: TRBJ2-1
cdr3_nt: TGCGCCAGCAGCCAAGATCCTAGCGGAGGATACAATGAGCAGTTCTTC
cdr3_aa: CASSQDPSGGYNEQFF

v_call: TRBV5-1
d_call: -
cdr3_length: 17
clone_size: -
j_call: TRBJ1-4
cdr3_nt: TGCGCCAGCAGCTTGGAACCGACAGGCTCAACTAATGAAAAACTGTTTTTT
cdr3_aa: CASSLEPTGSTNEKLFF

v_call: TRBV6-6
d_call: -
cdr3_length: 15
clone_size: -
j_call: TRBJ2-2
cdr3_nt: TGTGCCAGCAGTTACTTACAGGACAACACCGGGGAGCTGTTTTTT
cdr3_aa: CASSYLQDNTGELFF

v_call: TRBV5-6
d_call: TRBD1
cdr3_length: 15
clone_size: few
j_call: TRBJ1-2
cdr3_nt: TGTGCCAGCAGCCAGGGACAGGGGTGGGACTATGGCTACACCTTC
cdr3_aa: CASSQGQGWDYGYTF

v_call: TRBV4-2
d_call: -
cdr3_length: 15
clone_size: -
j_call: TRBJ1-5
cdr3_nt: TGTGCCAGCAGCCAAGATGCAGGGAAATATCAGCCCCAGCATTTT
cdr3_aa: CASSQDAGKYQPQHF

v_call: TRBV7-9
d_call: -
cdr3_length: 11
clone_size: -
j_call: TRBJ2-5
cdr3_nt: TGTGCCAGCAGCCCGGGGGAGACCCAGTACTTC
cdr3_aa: CASSPGETQYF

v_call: TRBV5-4
d_call: TRBD1
cdr3_length: 17
clone_size: -
j_call: TRBJ1-6
cdr3_nt: TGTGCCAGCAGCTGGGGGGACAGCCGCTCCTATAATTCACCCCTCCACTTT
cdr3_aa: CASSWGDSRSYNSPLHF

v_call: TRBV7-6
d_call: TRBD2
cdr3_length: 16
clone_size: -
j_call: TRBJ2-3
cdr3_nt: TGTGCCAGCAGCTCCCTAGCGGGATATTTCCCAGATACGCAGTATTTT
cdr3_aa: CASSSLAGYFPDTQYF

v_call: TRBV19
d_call: TRBD1
cdr3_length: 15
clone_size: -
j_call: TRBJ1-1
cdr3_nt: TGTGCCAGTAAGCAGGGGGCAGAGTTGGGTACTGAAGCTTTCTTT
cdr3_aa: CASKQGAELGTEAFF

v_call: TRBV5-1
d_call: TRBD2
cdr3_length: 16
clone_size: once
j_call: TRBJ2-1
cdr3_nt: TGCGCCAGCAGCTTGTGGGCGGGAGGCAGCGACAATGAGCAGTTCTTC
cdr3_aa: CASSLWAGGSDNEQFF

v_call: TRBV30
d_call: -
cdr3_length: 15
clone_size: -
j_call: TRBJ2-7
cdr3_nt: TGTGCCTGGAGTGAGCCCGCGCACCTAACCTACGAGCAGTACTTC
cdr3_aa: CAWSEPAHLTYEQYF

v_call: TRBV27
d_call: TRBD1
cdr3_length: 15
clone_size: -
j_call: TRBJ2-3
cdr3_nt: TGTGCCAGCAGTTGGACAGGGAACCAAGGAGATACGCAGTATTTT
cdr3_aa: CASSWTGNQGDTQYF

v_call: TRBV11-2
d_call: TRBD2
cdr3_length: 13
clone_size: -
j_call: TRBJ2-7
cdr3_nt: TGTGCCAGCAGCCTAGCGGGTCCCTACGAGCAGTACTTC
cdr3_aa: CASSLAGPYEQYF

v_call: TRBV21-1
d_call: -
cdr3_length: 19
clone_size: -
j_call: TRBJ2-1
cdr3_nt: TGTGCCAGCAGGCAAACCACAGAGCTTGGGACAGGGGAGCCTTATGAGCAGTTCTTC
cdr3_aa: CASRQTTELGTGEPYEQFF

v_call: TRBV7-6
d_call: TRBD2
cdr3_length: 21
clone_size: -
j_call: TRBJ2-3
cdr3_nt: TGTGCCAGCAGCTTAGCGTCACGCCAAGTCACTAGCGGGTCAGACACAGATACGCAGTATTTT
cdr3_aa: CASSLASRQVTSGSDTDTQYF

v_call: TRBV5-6
d_call: TRBD1
cdr3_length: 15
clone_size: -
j_call: TRBJ2-7
cdr3_nt: TGTGCCAGCAGCTTGGCGGCCAGGGGGCGCCACGAGCAGTACTTC
cdr3_aa: CASSLAARGRHEQYF

v_call: TRBV6-1
d_call: -
cdr3_length: 13
clone_size: -
j_call: TRBJ1-2
cdr3_nt: TGTGCCAGCAGTGGACAGGAGACCTCTGGCTACACCTTC
cdr3_aa: CASSGQETSGYTF

v_call: TRBV5-8
d_call: -
cdr3_length: 18
clone_size: -
j_call: TRBJ2-2
cdr3_nt: TGTGCCAGCAGCTCACTCCCCGTTGAGGCAGAGGCGTCGGGGGAGCTGTTTTTT
cdr3_aa: CASSSLPVEAEASGELFF

v_call: TRBV4-1
d_call: -
cdr3_length: 13
clone_size: -
j_call: TRBJ2-1
cdr3_nt: TGCGCCAGCAGCCAAGATGGCGGTAAATCTGCGTTCTTC
cdr3_aa: CASSQDGGKSAFF

v_call: TRBV19
d_call: TRBD1
cdr3_length: 14
clone_size: once
j_call: TRBJ1-1
cdr3_nt: TGTGCCAGTAGTTTTCGACAGGGTCTTTCTGAAGCTTTCTTT
cdr3_aa: CASSFRQGLSEAFF

v_call: TRBV19
d_call: TRBD2
cdr3_length: 13
clone_size: -
j_call: TRBJ2-7
cdr3_nt: TGTGCCAGTAGTACGGGGACTAGCTACGAGCAGTACTTC
cdr3_aa: CASSTGTSYEQYF

v_call: TRBV27
d_call: -
cdr3_length: 13
clone_size: once
j_call: TRBJ1-2
cdr3_nt: TGTGCCAGCAGTTCGAGACAGTCCTATGGCTACACCTTC
cdr3_aa: CASSSRQSYGYTF

v_call: TRBV7-8
d_call: -
cdr3_length: 12
clone_size: -
j_call: TRBJ1-1
cdr3_nt: TGTGCCAGCAGCTCAGGGGTCACTGAAGCTTTCTTT
cdr3_aa: CASSSGVTEAFF

v_call: TRBV5-1
d_call: TRBD2
cdr3_length: 16
clone_size: -
j_call: TRBJ2-1
cdr3_nt: TGCGCCAGCAGCTTGTCTAGCGGGGGGGCCTACAATGAGCAGTTCTTC
cdr3_aa: CASSLSSGGAYNEQFF

v_call: TRBV19
d_call: -
cdr3_length: 15
clone_size: -
j_call: TRBJ1-3
cdr3_nt: TGTGCCAGTACCCCTCGTGTGAGCTCTGGAAACACCATATATTTT
cdr3_aa: CASTPRVSSGNTIYF

v_call: TRBV6-1
d_call: -
cdr3_length: 15
clone_size: -
j_call: TRBJ2-7
cdr3_nt: TGTGCCAGCAGTGAAGACCGCTGGAGCTCCTACGAGCAGTACTTC
cdr3_aa: CASSEDRWSSYEQYF

v_call: TRBV6-6
d_call: -
cdr3_length: 14
clone_size: few
j_call: TRBJ2-7
cdr3_nt: TGTGCCAGCAGGGAGGCGGCCAGCTCCTACGAGCAGTACTTC
cdr3_aa: CASREAASSYEQYF

v_call: TRBV7-8
d_call: -
cdr3_length: 14
clone_size: -
j_call: TRBJ1-5
cdr3_nt: TGTGCCAGCAGCGCGGGGGGAATTCAGCAGCCCCAGCATTTT
cdr3_aa: CASSAGGIQQPQHF

v_call: TRBV10-3
d_call: -
cdr3_length: 14
clone_size: -
j_call: TRBJ2-7
cdr3_nt: TGTGCCATCAGTGAAGGCCCTAGCCCCCTCGAGCAGTACTTC
cdr3_aa: CAISEGPSPLEQYF

v_call: TRBV19
d_call: TRBD2
cdr3_length: 15
clone_size: once
j_call: TRBJ2-1
cdr3_nt: TGTGCCAGTAGTATGGCTAGCGGGAGAGGGAATGAGCAGTTCTTC
cdr3_aa: CASSMASGRGNEQFF

v_call: TRBV4-1
d_call: -
cdr3_length: 14
clone_size: -
j_call: TRBJ2-1
cdr3_nt: TGCGCCAGCAGCCAAGAGATGCGGGCCAATGAGCAGTTCTTC
cdr3_aa: CASSQEMRANEQFF

v_call: TRBV28
d_call: -
cdr3_length: 16
clone_size: once
j_call: TRBJ2-1
cdr3_nt: TGTGCCAGCAGTCCCGTACAGAACCCAGCCTACAATGAGCAGTTCTTC
cdr3_aa: CASSPVQNPAYNEQFF

v_call: TRBV4-1
d_call: TRBD2
cdr3_length: 15
clone_size: -
j_call: TRBJ2-7
cdr3_nt: TGCGCCAGCAGCTACCGACTAGCGGGAGCCTCGGAGCAGTACTTC
cdr3_aa: CASSYRLAGASEQYF

v_call: TRBV25-1
d_call: TRBD1
cdr3_length: 14
clone_size: -
j_call: TRBJ1-5
cdr3_nt: TGTGCCAGCAGTGAAGACAGGGGGAATCAGCCCCAGCATTTT
cdr3_aa: CASSEDRGNQPQHF

v_call: TRBV5-6
d_call: -
cdr3_length: 13
clone_size: -
j_call: TRBJ1-6
cdr3_nt: TGTGCCAGCAGCTTGGTAGGGGAATCACCCCTCCACTTT
cdr3_aa: CASSLVGESPLHF

v_call: TRBV4-1
d_call: TRBD1
cdr3_length: 16
clone_size: -
j_call: TRBJ1-1
cdr3_nt: TGCGCCAGCAGCCTAGCCGGGACAGGGTTTGGGCAAGAAGCTTTCTTT
cdr3_aa: CASSLAGTGFGQEAFF

v_call: TRBV27
d_call: -
cdr3_length: 15
clone_size: -
j_call: TRBJ2-1
cdr3_nt: TGTGCCAGCAGTTTCATGGGCGGGGGCCAGAATGAGCAGTTCTTC
cdr3_aa: CASSFMGGGQNEQFF

v_call: TRBV11-3
d_call: TRBD1
cdr3_length: 16
clone_size: once
j_call: TRBJ1-5
cdr3_nt: TGTGCCAGCAGCATCCACAGGGGCAGAAGCAATCAGCCCCAGCATTTT
cdr3_aa: CASSIHRGRSNQPQHF

v_call: TRBV6-1
d_call: -
cdr3_length: 13
clone_size: -
j_call: TRBJ1-1
cdr3_nt: TGTGCCAGCAGTGACAGGCCGAACACTGAAGCTTTCTTT
cdr3_aa: CASSDRPNTEAFF

v_call: TRBV4-3
d_call: TRBD2
cdr3_length: 17
clone_size: -
j_call: TRBJ2-1
cdr3_nt: TGCGCCAGCAGCCAAGATAACGGGGGGGCCCCAAACAATGAGCAGTTCTTC
cdr3_aa: CASSQDNGGAPNNEQFF

v_call: TRBV7-3
d_call: TRBD1
cdr3_length: 16
clone_size: -
j_call: TRBJ1-6
cdr3_nt: TGTGCCAGCAGAACCAGACAGGGCATCTATAATTCACCCCTCCACTTT
cdr3_aa: CASRTRQGIYNSPLHF

v_call: TRBV19
d_call: -
cdr3_length: 16
clone_size: -
j_call: TRBJ2-1
cdr3_nt: TGTGCCAGTAGTATAGTGGGCGGGATACCCTACAATGAGCAGTTCTTC
cdr3_aa: CASSIVGGIPYNEQFF